Listed below are T cell receptor beta chains from one sample, sequenced in a study of cytomegalovirus exposure and HLA in healthy donors. TCRdb keeps only in-frame clones here, not all; method: immunoSEQ multiplex PCR. Of about 190,000 clones listed, roughly 80% are singletons. The sequenced sample was PBMCs. These receptors originate from a young woman in good health and CMV-seropositive. The CDR3 runs from the conserved cysteine through the conserved F or W. The D gene is left open where the match is weak. Where a row states a size, it is once, few, many or the class of an expanded clone; other rows omit it.

V gene,D gene,clone size,J gene,CDR3 DNA,CDR3 protein
TRBV18,-,-,TRBJ2-7,TGTGCCAGCTCAAGAGACAGGAGCGGCTACGAGCAGTACTTC,CASSRDRSGYEQYF
TRBV27,TRBD2,-,TRBJ2-5,TGTGCCAGCAGTACCTTACTAGCGGGAGGGGGGGAGACCCAGTACTTC,CASSTLLAGGGETQYF
TRBV23-1,TRBD2,-,TRBJ2-1,TGCGCCAGCAGTCAAAGAATGGTAGCGGGGAACAATGAGCAGTTCTTC,CASSQRMVAGNNEQFF
TRBV20-1,TRBD1,-,TRBJ1-2,TGCAGTGCTTGGACAGGGGGCTACACCTTC,CSAWTGGYTF
TRBV7-9,TRBD2,-,TRBJ2-7,TGTGCCAGCACTCCGGGACTAGCGGACTACGAGCAGTACTTC,CASTPGLADYEQYF
TRBV11-2,-,-,TRBJ1-6,TGTGCCAGCAGCCGCCCGACAGGTTTAGGGAATTCACCCCTCCACTTT,CASSRPTGLGNSPLHF
TRBV2,TRBD2,-,TRBJ2-5,TGTGCCAGCACTTGGGATAGCGGGTCCCAAGAGACCCAGTACTTC,CASTWDSGSQETQYF
TRBV14,TRBD1,-,TRBJ2-4,TGTGCCAGCAGCCACCCGACAGGGAAGGAAAACATTCAGTACTTC,CASSHPTGKENIQYF
TRBV10-3,TRBD1,few,TRBJ1-1,TGTGCCATCAGTGGGACAGGGCCGGGCACTGAAGCTTTCTTT,CAISGTGPGTEAFF
TRBV19,TRBD2,-,TRBJ2-1,TGTGCCAGTAGCCTCGGGGGTAGCGGGAATAGGAATGAGCAGTTCTTC,CASSLGGSGNRNEQFF
TRBV6-1,-,-,TRBJ2-7,TGTGCCAGCTGGAGTCGCGAGCAGTACTTC,CASWSREQYF
TRBV28,-,-,TRBJ2-7,TGTGCCAGCAGTTCCCTGGCCGGCCAGGGCCGCGAGCAGTACTTC,CASSSLAGQGREQYF
TRBV5-5,TRBD1,-,TRBJ1-2,TGTGCCAGCAGCTTGCAGGACAGGGTGGGCAACTATGGCTACACCTTC,CASSLQDRVGNYGYTF
TRBV7-6,-,-,TRBJ1-4,TGTGCCAGCAGCTTAGACCCGGGATTAAATGAAAAACTGTTTTTT,CASSLDPGLNEKLFF
TRBV27,-,-,TRBJ2-2,TGTGCCAGCAGTCCCCGAGGTACCGGGGAGCTGTTTTTT,CASSPRGTGELFF